The 21 T cell receptor beta chains presented below share a single source sample, sequenced in a study of sequential checkpoint blockade in melanoma. The treatment: randomized to nivolumab then ipilimumab (arm A) or the reverse (arm B). Assay used: immunoSEQ multiplex PCR; TCRdb lists only in-frame clones, some missing. Among about 5,600 clones listed, approximately 50% were seen once. The input for sequencing was CD8+ T cells sorted from blood (inferred from file names), taken from a patient given nivolumab and ipilimumab in sequence. These receptors were obtained from a human donor with melanoma.

A single count supports this clone. The CDR3 sequence is CASSARAGLFNEQFF. The DNA of the CDR3 is TGTGCCAGCAGCGCTAGAGCGGGACTTTTCAATGAGCAGTTCTTC. The V call is TRBV9, the J call TRBJ2-1; 7 positions agree with TRBD2. Germline V gives CDR1 SGDLS, CDR2 YYNGEE. V shed 3 bases, J shed 6 bases, and the junction held 9 bases outside the gene matches. The length of the CDR3 is 15 residues.

The chain carries TRBV15 and TRBJ2-3; D unclear. The V end was cut by 3 bases, the J end by 3 bases, with 4 bases between. CDR3 length: 12 residues. CDR1 and CDR2 from the germline V gene are LNHNV and YYDKDF (reference sequence). The CDR3 DNA follows: TGTGCCACCAGCAGGGAGACAGATACGCAGTATTTT. The encoded protein is CATSRETDTQYF.

The V and J genes are TRBV5-1 and TRBJ2-1; TRBD2 aligns across 9 bases. The CDR3 is 14 amino acids. After removal of 4 bases from V and 6 bases from J, the junction contained 5 bases not matched to a gene. Germline CDR1 and CDR2: SGHRS and YFSETQ. The CDR3 region is CASSAGGPGNEQFF. The CDR3 coding sequence is TGCGCCAGCAGCGCGGGAGGGCCGGGCAATGAGCAGTTCTTC.

This chain uses TRBV6-4 with TRBJ2-1, with 8 bases that match TRBD2. The germline gives CDR1 MRHNA, CDR2 SNTAGT. V lost 2 bases, J lost 7 bases, and 7 bases stayed unmatched. The CDR3 length is 15 residues. In DNA form, the CDR3 reads TGTGCCAGCAGTGACAGTAGCGGGGAGAGGAATGAGCAGTTCTTC. Residues: CASSDSSGERNEQFF.

The chain is built from TRBV7-3 and TRBJ1-2, with TRBD1 identical over 8 bases. The CDR3 extends over 16 amino acids. Per the germline V gene, CDR1 is SGHTA and CDR2 is FQGTGA. J gave up 1 base and V 4 bases, and 8 bases lay outside the gene matches. In DNA form, the CDR3 reads TGTGCCAGCAGCTCTTCCGGGACAGGCCTTAACTATGGCTACACCTTC. Translation: CASSSSGTGLNYGYTF.

This clone is medium-sized (0.01 to 0.1%). V and J are TRBV7-2 and TRBJ1-1, with TRBD1 as a possible D gene (5 bases). From germline, CDR1 is SGHTA and CDR2 FQGNSA. Trimming stripped 4 bases from V and 11 bases from J, with 14 bases between. The length of the CDR3 is 12 residues. The CDR3 spells CASSSTRVGAFF. For the CDR3, the DNA is TGTGCCAGCAGCTCCACCAGGGTAGGGGCTTTCTTT.

J is TRBJ2-4 and V is TRBV9; 8 bases line up with TRBD1. The CDR3 spans 14 residues. Germline CDR1 SGDLS, CDR2 YYNGEE. Germline trimming cut 3 bases from V and 8 bases from J; bases unmatched to any gene: 7. Here the CDR3 reads CASSAGQGPDIQYF. In DNA, the CDR3 is TGTGCCAGCAGCGCAGGACAGGGTCCGGACATTCAGTACTTC.

The chain carries TRBV4-1 and TRBJ1-1; tentatively, D is TRBD1 (5 bases). This CDR3 is 16 amino acids long. Trimming shortened V by 0 bases and J by 2 bases, and 13 bases separated the two germline ends. Germline loops: CDR1 MGHRA, CDR2 YSYEKL. CDR3 in amino acids: CASSQEGGSTNTEAFF. The CDR3 DNA follows: TGCGCCAGCAGCCAAGAGGGGGGGAGTACTAACACTGAAGCTTTCTTT.

This chain joins TRBV27 and TRBJ2-1, with D maybe TRBD2 (6 bases). The CDR3 has 13 residues. The germline gives CDR1 MNHEY, CDR2 SMNVEV (reference sequence). V shed 6 bases and J shed 3 bases, with 9 bases lying between them. The CDR3 spells CASRPGGYNEQFF. DNA for the CDR3: TGTGCCAGCAGGCCCGGGGGCTACAATGAGCAGTTCTTC.

This chain uses TRBV27 with TRBJ1-2; TRBD1 might be the D (6 bases). Germline V CDR1 and CDR2: MNHEY, SMNVEV (reference sequence). The CDR3 loop spans 15 amino acids. Trimming took off 11 bases at V and 0 bases at J, with 19 bases between the two ends. CDR3 in DNA: TGTGCCGCCAGAGGGGGTACATCTCCTAACTATGGCTACACCTTC. Its translation is CAARGGTSPNYGYTF.

CDR3 residues: CASNRGTDTQYF. The CDR3, as DNA: TGTGCCAGTAACCGGGGCACAGATACGCAGTATTTT. The chain links TRBV27 to TRBJ2-3; no clear D. The CDR3 consists of 12 residues. Trimming stripped 9 bases from V and 1 base from J, with 8 bases between. The germline CDR1 and CDR2 sequences are MNHEY and SMNVEV (reference sequence).

The chain couples TRBV7-9 to TRBJ1-6; 7 bases are a match to TRBD1. CDR1 and CDR2 from the germline V gene are SEHNR and FQNEAQ (reference sequence). The CDR3 sequence is 15 residues long. After removal of 3 bases from V and 2 bases from J, the junction contained 1 base not matched to a gene. DNA for the CDR3: TGTGCCAGCAGCTTGGGACAGACCTATAATTCACCCCTCCACTTT. It encodes CASSLGQTYNSPLHF.

This sequence joins TRBV6-4 and TRBJ2-3; D ambiguous. Germline V gives CDR1 MRHNA, CDR2 SNTAGT. CDR3 size: 14 residues. Trimming stripped 2 bases from V and 6 bases from J, with 12 bases between. The CDR3 region is CASSDGDPGDTQYF. The CDR3 DNA follows: TGTGCCAGCAGTGACGGTGACCCCGGGGATACGCAGTATTTT.

The V call is TRBV7-6, the J call TRBJ2-1; tentatively, D is TRBD2 (5 bases). The CDR3 is 15 residues long. Germline V CDR1 and CDR2: SGHVS, FNYEAQ. V was cut by 1 base and J by 6 bases, with 13 bases left in between. For the CDR3, the DNA is TGTGCCAGCAGCTTAGATTGGGCAGGAGGCAATGAGCAGTTCTTC. Protein sequence: CASSLDWAGGNEQFF.

The gene calls are TRBV5-5 and TRBJ1-6; 7 nucleotides agree with TRBD1. The CDR3 has 16 amino acids. Germline trimming cut 4 bases from V and 3 bases from J; bases unmatched to any gene: 7. Germline loops: CDR1 SGHKS, CDR2 YYEKEE (reference sequence). CDR3 nucleotide sequence: TGTGCCAGCAGCCTAATGGGACAGAGCTATAATTCACCCCTCCACTTT. The encoded protein is CASSLMGQSYNSPLHF.

This clone was seen a handful of times. The J gene is TRBJ2-3, the V gene TRBV4-1; a weak D match, TRBD1 (6 bases). The V end lost 1 base, the J end lost 6 bases, and 17 bases lay between the germline ends. The CDR3 length is 16 residues. Per the germline V gene, CDR1 is MGHRA and CDR2 is YSYEKL. The CDR3: CASSQGTDSQGDTQYF. CDR3 sequence (DNA): TGCGCCAGCAGCCAAGGGACAGATTCCCAGGGGGATACGCAGTATTTT.

This clone was recorded once. The chain employs TRBV15 and TRBJ2-1; TRBD2 matches 10 bases. The trim removed 5 bases at V and 6 bases at J, leaving 10 bases unmatched. The CDR3 is made up of 16 amino acids. The germline CDR1 and CDR2 sequences are LNHNV and YYDKDF (reference sequence). DNA of the CDR3: TGTGCCACCAGCCCAGGTTTAGCTAGCGGGAGCAATGAGCAGTTCTTC. It translates to CATSPGLASGSNEQFF.

Details on this clone: At one boundary the junction diverges from the germline segment, which might be a read error. The chain couples TRBV7-3 to TRBJ2-7, with TRBD2 matching 12 bases. The V gene's germline CDR1 is SGHTA and CDR2 FQGTGA. The CDR3 length is 13 residues. The CDR3 DNA follows: TGTGCCAGCAGCCTACTAGCGGGAGGTCCCCTAGTCTTC. Its translation is CASSLLAGGPLVF.

This clone came up a few times. The rearrangement uses TRBV27 and TRBJ2-1; D unclear. CDR3 length equals 13 residues. Germline values: CDR1 MNHEY, CDR2 SMNVEV (reference sequence). With 8 bases removed from V and 6 bases from J, the gap between germline ends came to 14 bases. CDR3 sequence reads: CASARLAFNEQFF. CDR3 coding DNA: TGTGCCAGCGCCCGACTCGCCTTCAATGAGCAGTTCTTC.

CDR3 protein: CASSDAVTDTQYF. DNA for the CDR3: TGTGCCAGCAGTGACGCGGTCACTGATACGCAGTATTTT. The genes are TRBV6-4 and TRBJ2-3; no clear D gene. The V end lost 2 bases, the J end lost 6 bases, and 9 bases lay between the germline ends. This CDR3 spans 13 amino acids. Germline V gene lookup returns CDR1 MRHNA and CDR2 SNTAGT.

This clone was observed a handful of times. V usage is TRBV7-3 and J usage is TRBJ2-1; D is uncertain. The V and J ends lost 5 bases and 9 bases respectively, with 11 bases between them. Germline CDR1 and CDR2: SGHTA and FQGTGA. The CDR3 runs to 12 residues. CDR3 in amino acids: CASSPGSIEQFF. The CDR3 DNA reads TGTGCCAGCAGCCCGGGTTCCATTGAGCAGTTCTTC. Based on the CDR3 plus reference TRBV7-3 and TRBJ2-1, the full variable domain is GAGVSQTPSNKVTEKGKYVELRCDPISGHTALYWYRQSLGQGPEFLIYFQGTGAADDSGLPNDRFFAVRPEGSVSTLKIQRTERGDSAVYLCASSPGSIEQFFGPGTRLTVL.